Given below is one T cell receptor beta chain in context. This specimen belongs to a study of cytomegalovirus exposure and HLA in healthy donors. This CDR3 contains 15 residues. Germline-derived CDR1 and CDR2 are LNHDA and SQIVND (reference sequence). V dropped 1 base and J dropped 0 bases, with 7 bases sitting between them. There were likely unrecorded immune exposures, though donors were nominally healthy when sampled. This PCR relied on a set of 60 Vbeta primers and 13 Jbeta primers. Measured with immunoSEQ multiplex PCR; TCRdb has only the in-frame clones, and not every one. The sample has hundreds of thousands of clones; around 90% are singletons.

The specimen was PBMCs. The source is a woman aged 18-29 years in good health and CMV-seronegative. The chain carries TRBV19 and TRBJ2-1; no definite D call. CDR3 loop: CASSIGPGSYNEQFF. The CDR3 DNA reads TGTGCCAGTAGTATAGGGCCGGGCTCCTACAATGAGCAGTTCTTC.